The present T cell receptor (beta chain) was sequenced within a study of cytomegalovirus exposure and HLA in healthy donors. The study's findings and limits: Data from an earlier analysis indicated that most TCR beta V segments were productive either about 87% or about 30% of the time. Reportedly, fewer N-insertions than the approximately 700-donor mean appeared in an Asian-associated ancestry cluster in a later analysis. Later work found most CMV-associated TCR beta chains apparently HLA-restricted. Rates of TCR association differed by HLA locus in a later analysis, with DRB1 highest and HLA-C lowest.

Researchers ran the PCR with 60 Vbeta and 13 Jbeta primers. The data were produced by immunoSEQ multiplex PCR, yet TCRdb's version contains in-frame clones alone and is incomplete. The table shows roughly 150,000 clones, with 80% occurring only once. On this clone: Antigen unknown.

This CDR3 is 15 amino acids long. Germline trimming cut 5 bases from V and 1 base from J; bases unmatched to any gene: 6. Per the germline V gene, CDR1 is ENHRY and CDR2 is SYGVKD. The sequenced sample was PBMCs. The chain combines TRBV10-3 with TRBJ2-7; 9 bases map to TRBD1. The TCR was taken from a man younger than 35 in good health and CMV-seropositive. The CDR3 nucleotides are TGTGCCATCAGTACGAGGACAGGGGTATCCTACGAGCAGTACTTC. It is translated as CAISTRTGVSYEQYF.